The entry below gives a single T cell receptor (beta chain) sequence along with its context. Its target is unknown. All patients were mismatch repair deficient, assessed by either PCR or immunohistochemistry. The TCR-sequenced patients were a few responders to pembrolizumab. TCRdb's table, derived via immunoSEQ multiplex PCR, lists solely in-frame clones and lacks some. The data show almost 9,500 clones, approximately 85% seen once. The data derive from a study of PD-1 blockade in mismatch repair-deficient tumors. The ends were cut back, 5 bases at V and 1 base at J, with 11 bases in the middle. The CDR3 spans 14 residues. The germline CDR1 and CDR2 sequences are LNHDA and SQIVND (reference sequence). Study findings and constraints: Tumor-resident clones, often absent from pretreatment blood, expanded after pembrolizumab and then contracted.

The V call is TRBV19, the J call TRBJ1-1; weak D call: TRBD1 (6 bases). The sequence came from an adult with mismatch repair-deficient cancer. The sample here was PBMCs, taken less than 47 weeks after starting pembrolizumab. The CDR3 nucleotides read TGTGCCAGTAGTTCCTTCAGGGGGAACACTGAAGCTTTCTTT. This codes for CASSSFRGNTEAFF.